The 7 T cell receptor beta chains in this list originate from one sample, sequenced in a study of T cell responses to AZD1222 COVID-19 vaccine. Sequencing used immunoSEQ multiplex PCR; TCRdb keeps in-frame clones, though not all of them. In the table there are more than 75,000 clones, around 93% of which are singletons. This specimen consisted of peripheral blood, obtained 28 days after the second AZD1222 dose. Every receptor here comes from an adult who received the AZD1222 COVID-19 vaccine.

This chain links TRBV6-5 with TRBJ2-5, with a weak D call TRBD2 (5 bases). The CDR3 spans 15 residues. V lost 4 bases to trimming and J lost 7 bases, with 19 bases between them. The V gene's germline CDR1 is MNHEY and CDR2 SVGAGI. The CDR3 nucleotides are TGTGCCAGCAGTTCTCCCTCATTCAGCCGGGGGACCCAGTACTTC. Protein sequence: CASSSPSFSRGTQYF.

J is TRBJ2-1 and V is TRBV7-2; D remains unclear. Trimming cost V 5 bases and J 5 bases, with 13 bases left between them. Germline CDR1 and CDR2: SGHTA and FQGNSA. CDR3 length: 14 residues. Here the CDR3 DNA reads TGTGCCAGCAGCCCTAGTATCACTAACAATGAGCAGTTCTTC. As protein: CASSPSITNNEQFF.

The chain employs TRBV9 and TRBJ2-3, with D maybe TRBD2 (6 bases). Germline CDR1 reads SGDLS; CDR2 reads YYNGEE. CDR3 length: 14 amino acids. V dropped 0 bases and J dropped 7 bases, with 12 bases sitting between them. Here the CDR3 DNA reads TGTGCCAGCAGCGTAGAAACGGGACTTTATACGCAGTATTTT. It codes for CASSVETGLYTQYF.

The J gene is TRBJ1-3, the V gene TRBV13; the match to TRBD1 covers 10 bases. Germline CDR1 and CDR2: PRHDT and FYEKMQ (reference sequence). This CDR3 comprises 15 residues. V gave up 5 bases and J gave up 4 bases; unmatched junction bases: 5. The CDR3 loop is CASSPPGQGGNTIYF. In DNA form, the CDR3 reads TGTGCCAGCAGCCCACCGGGACAGGGGGGAAACACCATATATTTT.

This chain connects TRBV30 to TRBJ1-2; the match to TRBD1 covers 10 bases. The CDR3 sequence is 15 residues long. From germline, CDR1 is GTSNPN and CDR2 SVGIG (reference sequence). The J segment lost 7 bases and the V segment lost 5 bases, leaving 13 bases of the junction unmatched. CDR3: CAWSIVGTGAIGYTF. DNA of the CDR3: TGTGCCTGGTCCATAGTCGGGACAGGGGCAATTGGCTACACCTTC. Looking up the rest from reference TRBV30 and TRBJ1-2 gives the full variable domain: SQTIHQWPATLVQPVGSPLSLECTVEGTSNPNLYWYRQAAGRGLQLLFYSVGIGQISSEVPQNLSASRPQDRQFILSSKKLLLSDSGFYLCAWSIVGTGAIGYTFGSGTRLTVV.

This clone was picked up a small number of times. The J gene is TRBJ2-1, the V gene TRBV27; TRBD2 matches 13 bases. Germline V gene lookup returns CDR1 MNHEY and CDR2 SMNVEV (reference sequence). V was clipped by 6 bases and J by 5 bases; unmatched bases: 10. The CDR3 runs 17 residues. The CDR3 here is CASSPRLAGGINNEQFF. CDR3 coding DNA: TGTGCCAGCAGCCCCCGACTAGCGGGAGGCATAAACAATGAGCAGTTCTTC.

The CDR3 sequence is CASSLWASGGTVNYEQYF. The CDR3 DNA sequence: TGTGCCAGCAGTTTATGGGCGTCTGGTGGGACAGTCAACTACGAGCAGTACTTC. The chain links TRBV27 to TRBJ2-7; 7 bases line up with TRBD1. The CDR3 extends over 18 amino acids. The ends lost 1 base at V and 3 bases at J; junction bases unmatched: 15. Germline V gives CDR1 MNHEY, CDR2 SMNVEV (reference sequence).